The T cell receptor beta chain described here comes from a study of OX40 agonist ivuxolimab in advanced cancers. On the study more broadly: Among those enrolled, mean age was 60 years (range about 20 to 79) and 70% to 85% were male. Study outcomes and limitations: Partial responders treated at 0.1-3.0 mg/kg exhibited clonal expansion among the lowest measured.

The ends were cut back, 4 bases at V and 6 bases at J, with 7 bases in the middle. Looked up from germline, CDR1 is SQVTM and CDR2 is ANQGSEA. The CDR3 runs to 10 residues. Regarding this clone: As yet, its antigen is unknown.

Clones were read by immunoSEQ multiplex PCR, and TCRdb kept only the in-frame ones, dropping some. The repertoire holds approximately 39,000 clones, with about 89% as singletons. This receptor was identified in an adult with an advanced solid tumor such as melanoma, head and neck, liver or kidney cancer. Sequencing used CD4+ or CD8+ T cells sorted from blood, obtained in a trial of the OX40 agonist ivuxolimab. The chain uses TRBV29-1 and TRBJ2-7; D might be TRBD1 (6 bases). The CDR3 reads CSVAGVEQYF. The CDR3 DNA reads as TGCAGCGTTGCAGGGGTCGAGCAGTACTTC.